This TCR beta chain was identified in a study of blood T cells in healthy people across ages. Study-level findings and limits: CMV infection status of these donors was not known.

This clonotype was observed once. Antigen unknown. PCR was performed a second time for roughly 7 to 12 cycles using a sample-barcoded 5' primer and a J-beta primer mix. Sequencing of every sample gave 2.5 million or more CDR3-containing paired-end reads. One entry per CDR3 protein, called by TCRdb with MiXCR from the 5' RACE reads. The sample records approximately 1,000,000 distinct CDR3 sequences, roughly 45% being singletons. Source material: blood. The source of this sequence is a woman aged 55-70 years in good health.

CDR3 bases: TGTGCCAGCAGGGGGGGGACCAGCTCCTACGAGCAGTACTTC. This encodes CASRGGTSSYEQYF. The genes are TRBV12-3 or TRBV12-4 and TRBJ2-7, with 7 bases matching TRBD2. This CDR3 spans 14 amino acids. The V gene end was trimmed by 6 bases and the J gene end by 0 bases; junction bases not matched to a gene: 5.